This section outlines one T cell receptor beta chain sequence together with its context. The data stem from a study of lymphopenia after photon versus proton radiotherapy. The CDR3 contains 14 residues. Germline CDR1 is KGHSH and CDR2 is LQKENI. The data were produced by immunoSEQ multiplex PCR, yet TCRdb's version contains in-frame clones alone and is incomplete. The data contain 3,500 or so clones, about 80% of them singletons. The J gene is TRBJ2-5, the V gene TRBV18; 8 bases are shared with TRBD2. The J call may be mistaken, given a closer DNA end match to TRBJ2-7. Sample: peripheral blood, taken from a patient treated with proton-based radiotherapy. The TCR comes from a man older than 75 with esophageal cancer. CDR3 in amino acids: CASSPAGGPYEQYF. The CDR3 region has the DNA TGTGCCAGCTCACCAGCGGGAGGCCCCTACGAGCAGTACTTC.